The 3 T cell receptor beta chains reported below all come from one sample, sequenced in a study of blood T cell repertoires in COVID-19. Repertoires were generated with immunoSEQ multiplex PCR, while TCRdb's copy carries only in-frame clones and drops some. There are around 130,000 clones in the sample; 80% to 90% occur only once, and roughly a quarter lies in the top ten. Sequenced material: peripheral blood. Every receptor here comes from a man between 70 and 80 years old with active or convalescent COVID-19.

The rearrangement joins TRBV3-1 (or the pseudogene TRBV3-2) to TRBJ2-5, with D possibly being TRBD2 (7 bases). The CDR3 spans 14 residues. The germline V and J ends were trimmed by 4 bases and 5 bases, with 14 bases remaining between them. CDR1 is LGHDT, CDR2 YNNKEL, per germline (reference sequence). In DNA, the CDR3 is TGTGCCAGCAGCCCTTTCTCGGGGGGCGAGACCCAGTACTTC. Protein sequence: CASSPFSGGETQYF.

This clone was picked up one time. The rearrangement uses TRBV18 and TRBJ1-6; 7 bases align to TRBD1. Germline V CDR1 and CDR2: KGHSH, LQKENI. V lost 1 base and J lost 8; bases outside the gene matches: 2. This CDR3 contains 14 residues. The CDR3 region has the DNA TGTGCCAGCTCACCACAGGGGGCGGATTCACCCCTCCACTTT. Its translation is CASSPQGADSPLHF.

J is TRBJ1-1 and V is TRBV29-1, with a weak D call TRBD1 (6 bases). Germline CDR1 reads SQVTM; CDR2 reads ANQGSEA. The CDR3 is 14 residues long. V lost 2 bases and J lost 7, with 17 bases in between. The CDR3 region is CSVERGALGSEAFF. CDR3 nucleotide sequence: TGCAGCGTTGAACGGGGGGCCCTTGGAAGTGAAGCTTTCTTT.